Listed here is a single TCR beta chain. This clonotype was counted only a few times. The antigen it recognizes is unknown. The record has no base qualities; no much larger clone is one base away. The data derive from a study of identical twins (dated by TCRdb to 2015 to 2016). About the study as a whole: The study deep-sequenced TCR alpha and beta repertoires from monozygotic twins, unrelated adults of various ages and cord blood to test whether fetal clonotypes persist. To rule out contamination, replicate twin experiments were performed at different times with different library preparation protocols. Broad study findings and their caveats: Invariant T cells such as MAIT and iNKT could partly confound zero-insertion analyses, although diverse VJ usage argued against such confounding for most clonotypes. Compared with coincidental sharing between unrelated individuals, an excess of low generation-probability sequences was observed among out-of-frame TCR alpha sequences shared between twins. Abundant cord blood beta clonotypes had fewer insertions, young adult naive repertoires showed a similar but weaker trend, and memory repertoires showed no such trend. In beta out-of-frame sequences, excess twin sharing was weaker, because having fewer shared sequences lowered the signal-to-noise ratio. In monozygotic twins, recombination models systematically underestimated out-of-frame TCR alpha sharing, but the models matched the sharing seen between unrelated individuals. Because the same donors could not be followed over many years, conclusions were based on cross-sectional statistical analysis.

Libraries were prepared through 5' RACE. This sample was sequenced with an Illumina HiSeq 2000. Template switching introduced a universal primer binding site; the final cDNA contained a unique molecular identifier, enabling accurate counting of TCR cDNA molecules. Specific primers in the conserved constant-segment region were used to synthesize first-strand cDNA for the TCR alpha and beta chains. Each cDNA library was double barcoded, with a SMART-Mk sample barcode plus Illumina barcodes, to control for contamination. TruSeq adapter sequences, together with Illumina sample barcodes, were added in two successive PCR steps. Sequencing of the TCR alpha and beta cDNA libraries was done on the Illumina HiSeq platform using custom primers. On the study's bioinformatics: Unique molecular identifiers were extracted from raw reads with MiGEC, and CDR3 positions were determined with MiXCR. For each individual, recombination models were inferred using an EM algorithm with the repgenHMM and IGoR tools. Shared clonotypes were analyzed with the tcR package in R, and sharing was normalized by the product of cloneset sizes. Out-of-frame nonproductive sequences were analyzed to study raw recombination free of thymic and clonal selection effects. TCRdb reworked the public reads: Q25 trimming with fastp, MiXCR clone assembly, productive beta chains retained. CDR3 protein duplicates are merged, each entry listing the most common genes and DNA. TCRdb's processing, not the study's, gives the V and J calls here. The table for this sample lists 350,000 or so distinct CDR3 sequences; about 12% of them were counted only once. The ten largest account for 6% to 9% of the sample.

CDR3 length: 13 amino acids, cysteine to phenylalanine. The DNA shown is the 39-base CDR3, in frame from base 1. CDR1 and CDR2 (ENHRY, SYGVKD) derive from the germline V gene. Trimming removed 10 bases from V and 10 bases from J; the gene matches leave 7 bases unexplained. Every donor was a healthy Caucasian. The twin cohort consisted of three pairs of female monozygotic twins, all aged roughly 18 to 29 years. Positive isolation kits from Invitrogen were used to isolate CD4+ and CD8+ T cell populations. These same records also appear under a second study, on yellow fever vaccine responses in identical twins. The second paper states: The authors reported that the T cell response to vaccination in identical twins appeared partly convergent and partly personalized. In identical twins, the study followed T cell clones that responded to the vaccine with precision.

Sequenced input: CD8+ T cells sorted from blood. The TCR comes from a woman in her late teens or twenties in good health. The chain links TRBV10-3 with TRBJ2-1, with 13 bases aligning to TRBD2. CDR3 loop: CASGTSGTGEQFF. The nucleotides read TGTGCCAGCGGGACTAGCGGGACAGGGGAGCAGTTCTTC.